At least ten counts were recorded for the clone carrying this T cell receptor (beta chain). What it binds is not known. The source of the sample is a study of T cell repertoires in cytomegalovirus infection. Across the study: Through public TCR beta signatures, both CMV infection and matching HLA type were indicated.

The study's findings and limits: Adding up the frequency of public TCR beta families identified people who carried CMV plus the relevant HLA. The study found HLA-C-restricted CMV-specific TCR beta clonotypes dominating the ex vivo response.

TCRdb called the reads again in MiXCR, with one record for every CDR3 protein. Here the sample spans about 600,000 distinct CDR3 sequences, about 24% being singletons. The CDR3 spans 16 residues. CDR1 SEHNR and CDR2 FQNEAQ come from the germline V gene (reference sequence). V shed 7 bases and J 3 bases; nucleotides not matched to a gene: 11. The gene calls are TRBV7-9 and TRBJ2-5; 10 bases map to TRBD1. This receptor was identified in a human donor in good health (CMV status not recorded). Some clones in this sample may be carry-over from other donors' samples. Material for sequencing was CD8+ T cells from PBMCs. CDR3 protein: CASNPSRGQGKETQYF. The CDR3 DNA reads as TGTGCCAGCAACCCCTCAAGGGGACAGGGGAAAGAGACCCAGTACTTC.